This is a list of T cell receptor beta chains from one sample in a study of identical twins. TCRdb re-called the 5' RACE reads through MiXCR, storing one row per CDR3 protein. The repertoire holds some 240,000 distinct CDR3 sequences, with about 8% as singletons. A further study also used this sample, focusing on yellow fever vaccine responses in identical twins.

What was sequenced was CD8+ T cells sorted from blood. These TCRs come from a woman between 18 and 30 years old in good health. Both conserved end residues are part of each CDR3. A D gene is named only where the DNA matches it firmly. Not every row has a clone size; where given, it reads once, few, many or a size class.

V	size	J	D	CDR3	DNA
TRBV28	NA	TRBJ2-3	TRBD2	CASHPSGSTDTQYF	TGTGCCAGTCATCCTAGCGGGAGCACAGATACGCAGTATTTT
TRBV12-3/TRBV12-4	few	TRBJ2-1	NA	CASSLLSKQFF	TGTGCCAGCAGTTTATTGTCGAAGCAGTTCTTC
TRBV7-9	NA	TRBJ2-7	NA	CASSLAQGPYEQYF	TGTGCCAGCAGCTTGGCCCAGGGGCCCTACGAGCAGTACTTC
TRBV15	few	TRBJ2-2	TRBD2	CATSPPGLAGGPVNTGELFF	TGTGCCACCAGCCCACCAGGACTAGCGGGGGGACCTGTGAACACCGGGGAGCTGTTTTTT
TRBV29-1	few	TRBJ2-7	NA	CSVENPARGYEQYF	TGCAGCGTTGAAAACCCCGCCCGGGGATACGAGCAGTACTTC
TRBV15	few	TRBJ2-4	NA	CATSRVGQAKNIQYF	TGTGCCACCAGCAGAGTTGGGCAGGCCAAAAACATTCAGTACTTC
TRBV7-8	few	TRBJ2-7	TRBD2	CASSLFTSGSVFEQYF	TGTGCCAGCAGCCTTTTTACTAGCGGGAGTGTCTTCGAGCAGTACTTC
TRBV7-9	NA	TRBJ2-7	TRBD1	CASRTGSPGEQYF	TGTGCCAGCAGGACAGGGTCTCCGGGCGAGCAGTACTTC
TRBV20-1	NA	TRBJ2-2	NA	CCARGGDGGDTGELFF	TGCTGCGCTAGAGGGGGGGACGGCGGGGACACCGGGGAGCTGTTTTTT
TRBV4-3	many	TRBJ2-1	NA	CASSQGLYNEQFF	TGCGCCAGCAGCCAAGGACTTTACAATGAGCAGTTCTTC
TRBV7-9	many	TRBJ2-7	NA	CASSLGLTAYEQYF	TGTGCCAGCAGCTTAGGCCTGACAGCCTACGAGCAGTACTTC
TRBV7-9	many	TRBJ2-1	TRBD1	CASTSLTGTGPNEQFF	TGTGCCAGCACCTCACTTACCGGGACAGGGCCGAATGAGCAGTTCTTC
TRBV5-1	NA	TRBJ2-1	TRBD2	CASSISSGDYNEQFF	TGCGCCAGCAGCATTTCCAGCGGGGACTACAATGAGCAGTTCTTC
TRBV30	NA	TRBJ2-2	TRBD2	CAWSVSMESGGNTGELFF	TGTGCCTGGAGTGTATCTATGGAGAGCGGGGGGAACACCGGGGAGCTGTTTTTT
TRBV28	many	TRBJ2-7	NA	CASSPYTMVSSYEQYF	TGTGCCAGCAGTCCATATACGATGGTAAGCTCCTACGAGCAGTACTTC
TRBV5-1	many	TRBJ1-5	NA	CASILLQDFSNQPQHF	TGCGCCAGCATTCTGCTCCAGGACTTTAGCAATCAGCCCCAGCATTTT
TRBV5-1	many	TRBJ2-5	NA	CASSLEHQETQYF	TGCGCCAGCAGCTTGGAACACCAAGAGACCCAGTACTTC